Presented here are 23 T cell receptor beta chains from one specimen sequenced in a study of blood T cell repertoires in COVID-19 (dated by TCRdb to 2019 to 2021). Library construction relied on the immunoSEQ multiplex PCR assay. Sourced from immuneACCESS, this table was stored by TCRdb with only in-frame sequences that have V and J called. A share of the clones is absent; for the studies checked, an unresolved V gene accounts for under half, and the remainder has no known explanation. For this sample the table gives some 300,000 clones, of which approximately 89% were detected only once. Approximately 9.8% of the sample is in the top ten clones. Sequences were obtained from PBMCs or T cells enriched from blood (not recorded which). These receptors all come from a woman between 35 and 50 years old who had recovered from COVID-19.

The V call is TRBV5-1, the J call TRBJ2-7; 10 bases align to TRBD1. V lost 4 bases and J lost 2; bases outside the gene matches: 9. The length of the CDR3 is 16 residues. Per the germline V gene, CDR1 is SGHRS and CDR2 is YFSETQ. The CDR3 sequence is CASSVSSGTGAYEQYF. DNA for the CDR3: TGCGCCAGCAGCGTTTCTTCCGGGACAGGGGCCTACGAGCAGTACTTC.

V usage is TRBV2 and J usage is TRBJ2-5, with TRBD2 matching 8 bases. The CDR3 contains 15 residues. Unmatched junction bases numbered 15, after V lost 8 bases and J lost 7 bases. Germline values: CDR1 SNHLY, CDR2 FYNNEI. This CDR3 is CASQVLSPAGGTQYF. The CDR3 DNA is TGTGCCAGCCAGGTACTCTCCCCTGCGGGAGGGACCCAGTACTTC.

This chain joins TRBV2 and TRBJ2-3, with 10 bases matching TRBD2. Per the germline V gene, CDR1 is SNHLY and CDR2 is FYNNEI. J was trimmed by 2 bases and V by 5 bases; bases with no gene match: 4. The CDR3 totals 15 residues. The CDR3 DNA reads TGTGCCAGCAGTTTAGCGGGGGGCCCCACAGATACGCAGTATTTT. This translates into CASSLAGGPTDTQYF. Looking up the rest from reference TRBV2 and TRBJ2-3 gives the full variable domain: EPEVTQTPSHQVTQMGQEVILRCVPISNHLYFYWYRQILGQKVEFLVSFYNNEISEKSEIFDDQFSVERPDGSNFTLKIRSTKLEDSAMYFCASSLAGGPTDTQYFGPGTRLTVL.

The CDR3 here is CASSGTGYNEQFF. In DNA, the CDR3 is TGTGCCAGCTCCGGGACAGGGTACAATGAGCAGTTCTTC. V gene TRBV2 combines with J gene TRBJ2-1; TRBD1 agrees at 9 bases. Trimming removed 8 bases from V and 4 bases from J; junction bases left unmatched: 3. The CDR3 covers 13 residues. Germline assignment: CDR1 SNHLY and CDR2 FYNNEI. Full variable domain (rest looked up from reference TRBV2 and TRBJ2-1): EPEVTQTPSHQVTQMGQEVILRCVPISNHLYFYWYRQILGQKVEFLVSFYNNEISEKSEIFDDQFSVERPDGSNFTLKIRSTKLEDSAMYFCASSGTGYNEQFFGPGTRLTVL.

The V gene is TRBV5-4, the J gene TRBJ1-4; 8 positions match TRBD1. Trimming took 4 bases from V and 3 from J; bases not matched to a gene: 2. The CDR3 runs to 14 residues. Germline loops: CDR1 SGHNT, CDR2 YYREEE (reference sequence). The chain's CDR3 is CASSPGGPNEKLFF. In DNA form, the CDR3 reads TGTGCCAGCAGCCCAGGGGGCCCTAATGAAAAACTGTTTTTT.

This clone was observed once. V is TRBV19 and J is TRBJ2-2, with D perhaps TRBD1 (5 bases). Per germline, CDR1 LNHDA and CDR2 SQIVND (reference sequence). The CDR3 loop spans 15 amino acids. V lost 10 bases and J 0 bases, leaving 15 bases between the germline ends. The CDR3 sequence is CATLQGTANTGELFF. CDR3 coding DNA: TGTGCCACCTTGCAGGGTACCGCGAACACCGGGGAGCTGTTTTTT.

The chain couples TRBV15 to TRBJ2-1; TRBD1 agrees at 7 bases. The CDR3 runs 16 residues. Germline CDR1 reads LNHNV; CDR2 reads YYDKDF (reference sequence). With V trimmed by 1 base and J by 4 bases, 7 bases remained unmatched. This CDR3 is CATSRGDSVSYNEQFF. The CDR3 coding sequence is TGTGCCACCAGCAGAGGGGACAGTGTCTCTTACAATGAGCAGTTCTTC.

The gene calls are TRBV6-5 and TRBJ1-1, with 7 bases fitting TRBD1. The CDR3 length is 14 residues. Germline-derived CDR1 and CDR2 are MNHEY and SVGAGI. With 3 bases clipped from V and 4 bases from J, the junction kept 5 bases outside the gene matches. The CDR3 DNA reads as TGTGCCAGCAGTTATTGGACAGGAGGCACTGAAGCTTTCTTT. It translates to CASSYWTGGTEAFF.

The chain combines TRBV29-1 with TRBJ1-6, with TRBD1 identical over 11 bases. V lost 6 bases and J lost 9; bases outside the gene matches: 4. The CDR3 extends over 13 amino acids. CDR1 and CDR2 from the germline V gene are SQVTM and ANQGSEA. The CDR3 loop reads CSVGQGAASPLHF. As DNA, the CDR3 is TGCAGCGTAGGACAGGGGGCGGCTTCACCCCTCCACTTT. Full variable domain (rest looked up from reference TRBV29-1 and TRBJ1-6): SAVISQKPSRDICQRGTSLTIQCQVDSQVTMMFWYRQQPGQSLTLIATANQGSEATYESGFVIDKFPISRPNLTFSTLTVSNMSPEDSSIYLCSVGQGAASPLHFGNGTRLTVT.

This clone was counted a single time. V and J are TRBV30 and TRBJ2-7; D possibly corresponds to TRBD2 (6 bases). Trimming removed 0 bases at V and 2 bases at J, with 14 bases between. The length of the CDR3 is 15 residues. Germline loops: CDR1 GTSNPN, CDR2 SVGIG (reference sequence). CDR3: CAWSVAAPGAYEQYF. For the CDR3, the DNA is TGTGCCTGGAGTGTAGCAGCTCCGGGGGCCTACGAGCAGTACTTC.

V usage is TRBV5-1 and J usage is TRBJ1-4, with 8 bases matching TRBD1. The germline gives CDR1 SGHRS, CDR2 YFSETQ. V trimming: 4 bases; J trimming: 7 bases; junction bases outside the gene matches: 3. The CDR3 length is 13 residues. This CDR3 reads CASSRTGSEKLFF. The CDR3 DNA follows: TGCGCCAGCAGCCGGACAGGGAGTGAAAAACTGTTTTTT.

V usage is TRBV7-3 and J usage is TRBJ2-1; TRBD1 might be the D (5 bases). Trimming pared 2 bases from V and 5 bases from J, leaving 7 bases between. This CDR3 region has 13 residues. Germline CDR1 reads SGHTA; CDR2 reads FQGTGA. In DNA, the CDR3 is TGTGCCAGCAGCTTAGGGGCAAACAATGAGCAGTTCTTC. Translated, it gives CASSLGANNEQFF.

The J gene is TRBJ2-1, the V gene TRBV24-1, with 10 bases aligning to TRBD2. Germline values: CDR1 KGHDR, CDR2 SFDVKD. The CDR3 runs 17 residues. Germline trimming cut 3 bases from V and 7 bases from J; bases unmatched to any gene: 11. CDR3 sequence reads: CATSDPRLAGFENEQFF. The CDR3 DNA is TGTGCCACCAGTGATCCCCGACTAGCGGGCTTTGAAAATGAGCAGTTCTTC.

The CDR3 DNA is TGCGCCAGCAGCCAAGAGACTAGCGGGGCCCTAGGGTGGCAGTTCTTC. Its translation: CASSQETSGALGWQFF. The chain couples TRBV4-3 to TRBJ2-1; 11 bases agree with TRBD2. Germline assignment: CDR1 LGHNA and CDR2 YSLEER. V trimming: 0 bases; J trimming: 12 bases; junction bases outside the gene matches: 10. This CDR3 is built from 16 residues.

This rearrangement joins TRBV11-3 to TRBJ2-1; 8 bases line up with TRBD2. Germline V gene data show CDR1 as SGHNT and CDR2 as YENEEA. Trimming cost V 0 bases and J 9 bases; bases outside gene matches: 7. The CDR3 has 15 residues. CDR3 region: CASSLDSGVLSEQFF. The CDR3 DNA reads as TGTGCCAGCAGCTTAGATAGCGGGGTTTTGAGTGAGCAGTTCTTC. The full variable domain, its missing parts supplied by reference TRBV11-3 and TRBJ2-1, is EAGVVQSPRYKIIEKKQPVAFWCNPISGHNTLYWYLQNLGQGPELLIRYENEEAVDDSQLPKDRFSAERLKGVDSTLKIQPAELGDSAVYLCASSLDSGVLSEQFFGPGTRLTVL.

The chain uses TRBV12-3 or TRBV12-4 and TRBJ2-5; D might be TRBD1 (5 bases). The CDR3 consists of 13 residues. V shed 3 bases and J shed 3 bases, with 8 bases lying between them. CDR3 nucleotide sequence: TGTGCCAGCAGTTTCGTAGGGGAAGAGACCCAGTACTTC. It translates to CASSFVGEETQYF.

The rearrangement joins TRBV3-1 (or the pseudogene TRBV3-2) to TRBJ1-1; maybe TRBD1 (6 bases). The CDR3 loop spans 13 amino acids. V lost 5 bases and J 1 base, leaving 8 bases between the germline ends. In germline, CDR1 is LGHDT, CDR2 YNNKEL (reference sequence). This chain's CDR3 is CASSRTANTEAFF. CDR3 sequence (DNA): TGTGCCAGCAGCAGGACAGCGAACACTGAAGCTTTCTTT.

The CDR3 sequence is CASSQRGTGPYEQYF. CDR3 in DNA: TGCGCCAGCAGCCAGCGCGGGACAGGCCCCTACGAGCAGTACTTC. The chain uses TRBV4-1 and TRBJ2-7; 8 nucleotides agree with TRBD1. After removal of 3 bases from V and 2 bases from J, the junction contained 6 bases not matched to a gene. There are 15 residues in the CDR3. Germline CDR1 MGHRA, CDR2 YSYEKL.

The CDR3 loop is CATGLAEEFPYNEQFF. The DNA of the CDR3 is TGTGCCACCGGATTGGCGGAGGAATTTCCCTACAATGAGCAGTTCTTC. V usage is TRBV10-3 and J usage is TRBJ2-1, with D possibly being TRBD2 (5 bases). The CDR3 is made up of 16 amino acids. The germline V and J ends were trimmed by 10 bases and 2 bases, with 21 bases remaining between them. The germline CDR1 and CDR2 sequences are ENHRY and SYGVKD.

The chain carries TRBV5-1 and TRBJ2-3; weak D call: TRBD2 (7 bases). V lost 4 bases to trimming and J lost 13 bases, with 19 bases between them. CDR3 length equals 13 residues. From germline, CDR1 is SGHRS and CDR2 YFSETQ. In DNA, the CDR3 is TGCGCCAGCAGCGGGCCGGGCGGGGGCCCCAAGTATTTT. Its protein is CASSGPGGGPKYF.

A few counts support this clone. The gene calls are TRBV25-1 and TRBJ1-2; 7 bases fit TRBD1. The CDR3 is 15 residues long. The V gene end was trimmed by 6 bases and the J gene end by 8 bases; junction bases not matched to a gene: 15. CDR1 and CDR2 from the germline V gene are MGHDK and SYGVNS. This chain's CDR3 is CASSDTGTETAGYTF. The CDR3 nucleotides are TGTGCCAGCAGCGATACCGGGACAGAGACTGCGGGCTACACCTTC.

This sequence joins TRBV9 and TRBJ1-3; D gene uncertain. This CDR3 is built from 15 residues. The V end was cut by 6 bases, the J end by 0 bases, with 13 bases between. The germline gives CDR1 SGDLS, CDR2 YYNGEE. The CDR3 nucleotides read TGTGCCAGCACAAAAGGAGGAGGCTCTGGAAACACCATATATTTT. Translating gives CASTKGGGSGNTIYF.

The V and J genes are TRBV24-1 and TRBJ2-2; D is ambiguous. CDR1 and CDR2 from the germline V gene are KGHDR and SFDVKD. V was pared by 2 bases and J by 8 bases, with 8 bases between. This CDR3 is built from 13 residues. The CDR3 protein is CATSDSGSGELFF. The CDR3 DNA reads TGTGCCACCAGTGATTCGGGTTCAGGGGAGCTGTTTTTT.